These 4 T cell receptor beta chains were sequenced from one sample in a study of T cell clonality in common variable immunodeficiency. Findings of the study overall: Reportedly, TCR beta sequences from common variable immunodeficiency showed fewer deletions and N-nucleotide insertions.

Their target antigens are unknown. Generated by immunoSEQ multiplex PCR, the TCRdb table keeps only in-frame clones and is missing some. The specimen has about 21,000 clones, none found just once. Sequencing was performed on peripheral blood mononuclear cells. The origin of the receptors is a human donor with common variable immunodeficiency.

Ten or more counts support this clone. Sequencing ends 3 residues short of the CDR3 end; the germline J gene provides the rest. V is TRBV10-3 and J is TRBJ2-7; D may be TRBD1 (5 bases). The CDR3 is 13 amino acids. Trimming removed 8 bases from V and 6 bases from J, with 17 bases in between. Germline loops: CDR1 ENHRY, CDR2 SYGVKD. CDR3 residues: CAISPKGSGEQYF. The sequenced CDR3 bases are TGTGCCATCTCCCCCAAGGGGTCAGGCGAG.

This clone appeared many times. The CDR3 extends 3 residues past the end of the read, so its final part is completed from the germline J gene. This sequence joins TRBV13 and TRBJ1-1; no reliable D call. CDR1 and CDR2 (germline): PRHDT, FYEKMQ (reference sequence). V gave up 0 bases and J gave up 4 bases, with 6 bases separating them. The CDR3 has 13 residues. The CDR3 sequence: CASSLGWATEAFF. The sequenced part of the CDR3 DNA is TGTGCCAGCAGCTTAGGGTGGGCCACTGAA.

This clone ranks as medium-sized (0.01 to 0.1%). CDR3 region: CASSATGGSMNTEAFF. The CDR3 bases that were read are TGTGCCAGCAGCGCTACAGGAGGTTCAATGAACACTGAA. V gene TRBV5-4 combines with J gene TRBJ1-1; a possible D gene is TRBD1 (5 bases). Sequencing ends 3 residues short of the CDR3 end; the germline J gene provides the rest. CDR1 and CDR2 (germline): SGHNT, YYREEE (reference sequence). The CDR3 is 16 residues long. Trimming removed 4 bases from V and 0 bases from J, with 16 bases in between. Drawing the rest from reference TRBV5-4 and TRBJ1-1, the complete variable domain is ETGVTQSPTHLIKTRGQQVTLRCSSQSGHNTVSWYQQALGQGPQFIFQYYREEENGRGNFPPRFSGLQFPNYSSELNVNALELDDSALYLCASSATGGSMNTEAFFGQGTRLTVV.

Comment on this clone: The read terminates 3 residues ahead of where the CDR3 ends, so the germline J gene completes it. The V call is TRBV5-1, the J call TRBJ2-3; no firm D call. The V and J ends lost 1 base and 2 bases respectively, with 17 bases between them. The CDR3 runs to 17 residues. The germline V gene has CDR1 SGHRS and CDR2 YFSETQ. CDR3 sequence reads: CASSLQTLEPITDTQYF. The DNA read from the CDR3 is TGCGCCAGCAGCTTGCAGACTCTCGAACCGATCACAGATACG.